The 16 T cell receptor beta chains listed next were all sequenced from one sample in a study of T cells in localized non-small cell lung cancer. TCRdb's table, derived via immunoSEQ multiplex PCR, lists solely in-frame clones and lacks some. This repertoire shows fewer than 90,000 clones, roughly four fifths found once; its top ten account for approximately 3%. The sample in question was peripheral blood, obtained before any cancer treatment. Receptors originate from a man aged 40-75 years with stage I lung adenocarcinoma.

The genes are TRBV30 and TRBJ1-2, with D perhaps TRBD1 (5 bases). Germline V gives CDR1 GTSNPN, CDR2 SVGIG (reference sequence). V lost 7 bases and J 2 bases, leaving 11 bases between the germline ends. This CDR3 contains 12 residues. CDR3 loop: CASGTLNYGYTF. CDR3 nucleotide sequence: TGTGCCTCCGGGACCTTAAACTATGGCTACACCTTC. Using reference TRBV30 and TRBJ1-2 for the parts outside the CDR3, the full variable domain is SQTIHQWPATLVQPVGSPLSLECTVEGTSNPNLYWYRQAAGRGLQLLFYSVGIGQISSEVPQNLSASRPQDRQFILSSKKLLLSDSGFYLCASGTLNYGYTFGSGTRLTVV.

The chain couples TRBV7-9 to TRBJ1-1; 9 bases are shared with TRBD1. The germline gives CDR1 SEHNR, CDR2 FQNEAQ (reference sequence). The CDR3 totals 14 residues. Germline trimming cut 3 bases from V and 6 bases from J; bases unmatched to any gene: 5. CDR3 DNA sequence: TGTGCCAGCAGCTTTTGGACAGGGGTCGCTGAAGCTTTCTTT. Translating gives CASSFWTGVAEAFF.

The chain links TRBV6-1 to TRBJ1-6, with D perhaps matching TRBD1 (6 bases). CDR3 size: 14 residues. The ends were cut back, 4 bases at V and 9 bases at J, with 13 bases in the middle. Germline V CDR1 and CDR2: MNHNS, SASEGT. The CDR3 reads CASSGFRGGSPLHF. The CDR3 DNA follows: TGTGCCAGCAGTGGATTCAGGGGCGGTTCACCCCTCCACTTT.

This clone was detected only a few times. The rearrangement joins TRBV14 to TRBJ2-2; D is unresolved. CDR1 and CDR2 (germline): SGHDN, FVKESK. The CDR3 spans 13 residues. V shed 1 base and J shed 5 bases, with 5 bases lying between them. The CDR3 region is CASSQGLTGELFF. As DNA, the CDR3 is TGTGCCAGCAGCCAAGGGTTGACCGGGGAGCTGTTTTTT.

The V call is TRBV19, the J call TRBJ2-4; D is uncertain. Trimming removed 3 bases from V and 7 bases from J, with 4 bases in between. The CDR3 sequence is 11 residues long. Germline V gene data show CDR1 as LNHDA and CDR2 as SQIVND (reference sequence). CDR3 nucleotides: TGTGCCAGTAGTATGTTGAACATTCAGTACTTC. It translates to CASSMLNIQYF.

The CDR3 DNA reads as TGTGCCAGCAGTGACGGGGGGCCCCAGCATTTT. Protein sequence: CASSDGGPQHF. This rearrangement joins TRBV6-4 to TRBJ1-5; a possible D gene is TRBD1 (5 bases). Deletions cut 2 bases from V and 9 bases from J, with 5 bases between. The germline CDR1 and CDR2 sequences are MRHNA and SNTAGT. CDR3 size: 11 residues.

The rearrangement uses TRBV7-9 and TRBJ2-3; 13 bases fit TRBD2. The V segment lost 5 bases and the J segment 3 bases; nucleotides outside the gene matches: 5. This CDR3 contains 16 residues. The germline V gene encodes CDR1 SEHNR and CDR2 FQNEAQ (reference sequence). DNA of the CDR3: TGTGCCAGCAGCCCTAGGGGACTAGCGGGAACAGATACGCAGTATTTT. Its protein is CASSPRGLAGTDTQYF.

There are a few counts of this clone. The chain is built from TRBV4-3 and TRBJ2-5; TRBD2 agrees at 11 bases. The CDR3 has 18 residues. The V gene's germline CDR1 is LGHNA and CDR2 YSLEER. The trim removed 0 bases at V and 5 bases at J, leaving 11 bases unmatched. DNA for the CDR3: TGCGCCAGCAGCCAAGACTCCTTAGCGGGGGGGCCGTGGGAGACCCAGTACTTC. This sequence encodes CASSQDSLAGGPWETQYF.

This sequence joins TRBV6-1 and TRBJ2-7; 12 bases are a match to TRBD2. Germline V CDR1 and CDR2: MNHNS, SASEGT. This CDR3 has 18 residues. V shed 0 bases, J shed 5 bases, and the junction held 11 bases outside the gene matches. CDR3 nucleotides: TGTGCCAGCAGTGAAGCGAGGAGGGCTAGCGGGAGGGACCACGAGCAGTACTTC. Protein product: CASSEARRASGRDHEQYF.

The J gene is TRBJ2-5, the V gene TRBV5-6, with 11 bases fitting TRBD2. CDR1 and CDR2 from the germline V gene are SGHDT and YYEEEE. This CDR3 spans 16 amino acids. With V trimmed by 1 base and J by 1 base, 3 bases remained unmatched. The CDR3 sequence is CASSLPSGGFQETQYF. CDR3 sequence (DNA): TGTGCCAGCAGCTTGCCTAGCGGGGGGTTCCAAGAGACCCAGTACTTC.

The chain links TRBV27 to TRBJ2-7; 7 nucleotides align to TRBD1. Trimming at V came to 6 bases and at J to 0 bases, leaving 11 bases not matched to a gene. Per the germline V gene, CDR1 is MNHEY and CDR2 is SMNVEV (reference sequence). The CDR3 runs 16 residues. The CDR3 DNA sequence: TGTGCCAGCAGGCCACCTAGGACAGGAGCCTCCTACGAGCAGTACTTC. This gives the protein CASRPPRTGASYEQYF.

The chain couples TRBV4-3 to TRBJ2-5; perhaps TRBD1 as D (6 bases). The CDR3 loop spans 17 amino acids. Germline-derived CDR1 and CDR2 are LGHNA and YSLEER. The ends were cut back, 0 bases at V and 6 bases at J, with 20 bases in the middle. The CDR3: CASSQDLSRGRLQTQYF. The CDR3 nucleotides read TGCGCCAGCAGCCAAGATCTTAGCAGGGGAAGGTTACAGACCCAGTACTTC.

The rearrangement links TRBV19 to TRBJ2-7; TRBD2 aligns across 8 bases. Germline lookup yields CDR1 LNHDA and CDR2 SQIVND (reference sequence). J lost 1 base, V lost 3 bases, and 8 bases had no gene match. There are 16 residues in the CDR3. For the CDR3, the DNA is TGTGCCAGTAGTATTAGCGGGGCAGCGGGTTCCTACGAGCAGTACTTC. It encodes CASSISGAAGSYEQYF.

V and J are TRBV6-6 and TRBJ1-3; TRBD1 agrees at 8 bases. Germline CDR1 reads MNHNY; CDR2 reads SVGAGI (reference sequence). The J segment lost 9 bases and the V segment lost 4 bases, leaving 14 bases of the junction unmatched. This CDR3 region has 16 residues. CDR3 sequence: CASSSPGQAAVSTIYF. CDR3 DNA sequence: TGTGCCAGCAGTTCACCGGGACAGGCGGCCGTGAGCACCATATATTTT.

J is TRBJ2-1 and V is TRBV18; 12 bases align to TRBD1. Germline V CDR1 and CDR2: KGHSH, LQKENI. The CDR3 is made up of 15 amino acids. V shed 1 base, J shed 7 bases, and the junction held 2 bases outside the gene matches. The CDR3 nucleotides read TGTGCCAGCTCACCACTGGGACAGGGGGCGAATGAGCAGTTCTTC. Encoded protein: CASSPLGQGANEQFF.

V and J are TRBV5-1 and TRBJ2-1; D unclear. The V end lost 2 bases, the J end lost 6 bases, and 15 bases lay between the germline ends. The CDR3 contains 15 residues. CDR1 and CDR2 from the germline V gene are SGHRS and YFSETQ. The CDR3 region is CASSFDNQQFNEQFF. As DNA, the CDR3 is TGCGCCAGCAGCTTCGATAATCAACAGTTCAATGAGCAGTTCTTC.